This T cell receptor beta chain was sequenced in a study of beta chain features in type 1 diabetes. Study findings and constraints: Shorter templates might be favored by PCR, and equally so in patients and in controls. Compared with healthy donors, patients appeared to share more similar naive, central memory and regulatory TCRB repertoires. Overrepresentation of cells with high TCR expression could result from cDNA sequencing.

Every isolated RNA sample was fully reverse transcribed, so sequencing captured expressed TCRB transcripts. Sequencing was performed with immunoSEQ multiplex PCR; in TCRdb, only in-frame clones are kept and a portion is missing. Among around 58,000 clones listed, approximately 62% were seen once. The CDR3 contains 14 residues. Germline values: CDR1 ENHRY, CDR2 SYGVKD. V lost 6 bases and J lost 1; bases outside the gene matches: 4. This clone was counted between two and nine times. Its specificity is not known. This sequence originates from a woman aged 18 to 35 in good health. The sample consisted of Tregs from blood. The chain combines TRBV10-3 with TRBJ2-7, with 9 bases lining up with TRBD2. The CDR3 loop reads CAISLAGTSYEQYF. The DNA of the CDR3 is TGTGCCATCAGCCTAGCGGGAACATCCTACGAGCAGTACTTC.